This T cell receptor beta chain is drawn from a study of blood T cells in healthy people across ages. The study, taken as a whole, reports: Both naive CD4+ cell counts and diversity were greater in long-lived donors than in aged donors. The percentage of naive T cells correlated strongly with TCR beta diversity.

A second roughly 6 to 11 cycle PCR used barcoded and J-beta primers. TCRdb re-called the 5' RACE reads with MiXCR, one entry per CDR3 protein. The table has fewer than 650,000 distinct CDR3 sequences, roughly a quarter seen once; the top ten hold approximately 3.7%. Germline loops: CDR1 MGHRA, CDR2 YSYEKL. After removal of 0 bases from V and 2 bases from J, the junction contained 4 bases not matched to a gene. The CDR3 sequence is 16 residues long. This clonotype showed up just a few times. Its antigen is unknown. Donor samples were obtained from healthy Caucasian individuals from Russia, aged about 6 to 100. The sample was also linked to a second study, of T cells of mothers and their children.

Source material: blood. The V and J genes are TRBV4-1 and TRBJ2-5; 9 nucleotides agree with TRBD2. This TCR was recovered from a boy aged 2-15 years in good health. This CDR3 reads CASSQEASGVQETQYF. As DNA, the CDR3 is TGCGCCAGCAGCCAAGAGGCTAGCGGGGTACAAGAGACCCAGTACTTC.